The 25 T cell receptor beta chains below all came from one sample that was sequenced in a study of cytomegalovirus exposure and HLA in healthy donors. PCR was performed using 60 Vbeta and 13 Jbeta primers. The table came from immunoSEQ multiplex PCR; TCRdb's copy has only in-frame clones and leaves some out. Of under 200,000 clones in the sample, 80% to 90% were seen once. Sequenced input: PBMCs. The receptors were gathered from a woman between 18 and 29 years old in good health and CMV-seronegative.

The chain recombines TRBV4-2 with TRBJ2-3; 10 nucleotides align to TRBD2. Per the germline V gene, CDR1 is LGHNA and CDR2 is YNFKEQ. J gave up 2 bases and V 4 bases, and 6 bases lay outside the gene matches. The CDR3 is 16 amino acids. The CDR3 reads CASSLGAGGNTDTQYF. The CDR3 region has the DNA TGTGCCAGCAGCCTTGGAGCGGGAGGGAACACAGATACGCAGTATTTT.

The chain combines TRBV2 with TRBJ2-4; 9 bases are shared with TRBD1. CDR3 size: 14 residues. Germline-derived CDR1 and CDR2 are SNHLY and FYNNEI. V was clipped by 6 bases and J by 10 bases; unmatched bases: 10. The CDR3 protein is CASRADRGGGIQYF. Written as DNA, the CDR3 is TGTGCCAGCAGAGCGGACAGGGGAGGTGGAATTCAGTACTTC.

The chain has TRBV6-5 and TRBJ1-1; TRBD1 is a possible D gene (6 bases). The ends were cut back, 5 bases at V and 1 base at J, with 11 bases in the middle. The CDR3 sequence is 14 residues long. Germline V lookup: CDR1 MNHEY, CDR2 SVGAGI. This CDR3 reads CASSRGQPNTEAFF. In DNA form, the CDR3 reads TGTGCCAGCAGTCGAGGACAGCCGAACACTGAAGCTTTCTTT.

Regarding this clone: The sample carries other DNA sequences with the same CDR3. This rearrangement joins TRBV19 to TRBJ1-5; no definite D call. Germline V lookup: CDR1 LNHDA, CDR2 SQIVND (reference sequence). CDR3 size: 13 residues. V lost 6 bases and J lost 3, with 9 bases in between. Here the CDR3 DNA reads TGTGCCAGTAGCACAGAAATCAATCAGCCCCAGCATTTT. Translated: CASSTEINQPQHF.

DNA for the CDR3: TGTGCCAGCAGTTCCCCGCGGACAGGGGGCGGAGAGACCCAGTACTTC. This encodes CASSSPRTGGGETQYF. The gene calls are TRBV6-5 and TRBJ2-5; 11 bases fit TRBD1. The CDR3 sequence is 16 residues long. Unmatched junction bases numbered 8, after V lost 4 bases and J lost 4 bases. The V gene's germline CDR1 is MNHEY and CDR2 SVGAGI.

The chain has TRBV19 and TRBJ2-1; TRBD1 agrees at 7 bases. The ends lost 4 bases at V and 8 bases at J; junction bases unmatched: 14. Per the germline V gene, CDR1 is LNHDA and CDR2 is SQIVND (reference sequence). The CDR3 loop spans 16 amino acids. CDR3 DNA: TGTGCCAGTAGTAAACTTCCGGGACAGCAGCTGGATGAGCAGTTCTTC. Amino acids: CASSKLPGQQLDEQFF. Full variable domain (rest looked up from reference TRBV19 and TRBJ2-1): DGGITQSPKYLFRKEGQNVTLSCEQNLNHDAMYWYRQDPGQGLRLIYYSQIVNDFQKGDIAEGYSVSREKKESFPLTVTSAQKNPTAFYLCASSKLPGQQLDEQFFGPGTRLTVL.

J is TRBJ2-1 and V is TRBV6-1, with TRBD2 matching over 10 bases. The junction had 3 bases not matched to a gene; V was cut back by 4 bases and J by 0 bases. The CDR3 consists of 16 residues. The germline V gene encodes CDR1 MNHNS and CDR2 SASEGT. Here the CDR3 DNA reads TGTGCCAGCAGTGGATCTAGCGGGGGCTCCTACAATGAGCAGTTCTTC. Translating it yields CASSGSSGGSYNEQFF.

The chain links TRBV19 to TRBJ1-1, with a weak D call TRBD1 (5 bases). This CDR3 is 14 amino acids long. Germline V CDR1 and CDR2: LNHDA, SQIVND (reference sequence). The V gene lost 8 bases and the J gene lost 5 bases, with 18 bases spanning the gap. CDR3 protein: CASSLEGPGTEAFF. Here the CDR3 DNA reads TGTGCCAGTTCCCTGGAGGGGCCGGGAACTGAAGCTTTCTTT.

This clone was recorded a few times. This chain links TRBV4-1 with TRBJ1-1; TRBD1 is a possible D gene (5 bases). Germline lookup yields CDR1 MGHRA and CDR2 YSYEKL. Trimming pared 3 bases from V and 4 bases from J, leaving 12 bases between. This CDR3 is built from 14 residues. The CDR3 reads CASSQWRRGTEAFF. The CDR3 DNA reads as TGCGCCAGCAGCCAGTGGAGGAGGGGCACTGAAGCTTTCTTT.

A remark on this clone: Germline and junction disagree at one end, which may indicate a read error. The chain carries TRBV7-9 and TRBJ1-2, with a tentative D call TRBD1 (5 bases). CDR1 is SEHNR and CDR2 is FQNEAQ in the germline V gene (reference sequence). This CDR3 is built from 13 residues. CDR3 in DNA: TGTTCCAGCAGCCCCGTTGGGGGGACCGGCTACACCTTC. Translating it yields CSSSPVGGTGYTF.

The chain recombines TRBV2 with TRBJ2-3; 14 bases line up with TRBD2. The V gene end was trimmed by 6 bases and the J gene end by 5 bases; junction bases not matched to a gene: 7. CDR3 length equals 16 residues. Germline assignment: CDR1 SNHLY and CDR2 FYNNEI. As DNA, the CDR3 is TGTGCCAGCAGGGAGACTAGCGGGAGGGCTGGAGATACGCAGTATTTT. Protein product: CASRETSGRAGDTQYF.

The chain employs TRBV10-2 and TRBJ1-4; 8 bases are shared with TRBD1. Germline V lookup: CDR1 WSHSY, CDR2 SAAADI. The CDR3 contains 15 residues. Germline trimming cut 3 bases from V and 8 bases from J; bases unmatched to any gene: 8. The CDR3: CASSDPDRGEEKLFF. CDR3 nucleotides: TGCGCCAGCAGTGATCCCGACAGGGGCGAGGAAAAACTGTTTTTT.

This clone was picked up a small number of times. CDR3 protein: CASSSRGNTEAFF. For the CDR3, the DNA is TGTGCCAGCAGTAGCAGGGGGAACACTGAAGCTTTCTTT. This chain links TRBV6-1 with TRBJ1-1; a possible D gene is TRBD1 (6 bases). The germline CDR1 and CDR2 sequences are MNHNS and SASEGT. V was cut by 5 bases and J by 1 base, with 8 bases left in between. The CDR3 length is 13 residues.

CDR3 nucleotides: TGTGCCAGCAGTGAATTTGGGATAGCGGCGAACACCGGGGAGCTGTTTTTT. Amino acid sequence: CASSEFGIAANTGELFF. The V gene is TRBV2, the J gene TRBJ2-2; D possibly corresponds to TRBD2 (6 bases). The CDR3 loop spans 17 amino acids. V shed 2 bases and J shed 0 bases, with 13 bases lying between them. Germline V gene sequence: CDR1 SNHLY, CDR2 FYNNEI.

The chain joins TRBV28 to TRBJ2-1, with D maybe TRBD2 (6 bases). The CDR3 totals 17 residues. The germline CDR1 and CDR2 sequences are MDHEN and SYDVKM. Trimming left V 2 bases short and J 5 bases short, with 19 bases between. This CDR3 reads CASSLKGQRLGDNEQFF. For the CDR3, the DNA is TGTGCCAGCAGTTTAAAAGGTCAGAGACTAGGGGACAATGAGCAGTTCTTC.

This clone was recorded once. The chain combines TRBV10-3 with TRBJ2-7, with 7 positions matching TRBD1. Germline CDR1 ENHRY, CDR2 SYGVKD. This CDR3 has 14 residues. Germline trimming cut 6 bases from V and 1 base from J; bases unmatched to any gene: 6. CDR3 sequence (DNA): TGTGCCATCAGCAGGGGGATAACATCCTACGAGCAGTACTTC. It yields the protein CAISRGITSYEQYF.

The gene calls are TRBV5-1 and TRBJ2-3, with 10 nucleotides matching TRBD2. The CDR3 has 17 amino acids. Germline loops: CDR1 SGHRS, CDR2 YFSETQ. The V and J ends lost 0 bases and 4 bases, in that order; junction bases with no gene match: 8. DNA for the CDR3: TGCGCCAGCAGCTTGGGAAGGTTAGCGGGAGGCCCAGATACGCAGTATTTT. Translation gives CASSLGRLAGGPDTQYF. Using reference TRBV5-1 and TRBJ2-3 for the parts outside the CDR3, the full variable domain is KAGVTQTPRYLIKTRGQQVTLSCSPISGHRSVSWYQQTPGQGLQFLFEYFSETQRNKGNFPGRFSGRQFSNSRSEMNVSTLELGDSALYLCASSLGRLAGGPDTQYFGPGTRLTVL.

The CDR3 here is CASSSGQMNTEAFF. The CDR3 DNA reads TGTGCCAGCAGTTCGGGACAGATGAACACTGAAGCTTTCTTT. V and J are TRBV6-5 and TRBJ1-1; 7 bases agree with TRBD1. With 4 bases clipped from V and 0 bases from J, the junction kept 2 bases outside the gene matches. Germline V gene sequence: CDR1 MNHEY, CDR2 SVGAGI. The CDR3 spans 14 residues.

The rearrangement uses TRBV28 and TRBJ1-2; possibly TRBD1 for D (5 bases). The CDR3 covers 14 residues. Germline CDR1 MDHEN, CDR2 SYDVKM. V was trimmed by 6 bases and J by 0 bases, leaving 11 bases between them. This chain's CDR3 is CASRAGTPNYGYTF. The CDR3 nucleotides are TGTGCCAGCAGGGCCGGGACTCCTAACTATGGCTACACCTTC.

This clone showed up just a few times. The sample has other DNA sequences that encode this CDR3 too. The chain links TRBV9 to TRBJ2-6, with 10 bases fitting TRBD1. Per germline, CDR1 SGDLS and CDR2 YYNGEE. Trimming cost V 1 base and J 1 base; bases outside gene matches: 5. The CDR3 spans 18 residues. The CDR3 DNA sequence: TGTGCCAGCAGCGTAAGAGGGACAGGGGATTCTGGGGCCAACGTCCTGACTTTC. This gives the protein CASSVRGTGDSGANVLTF.

The rearrangement links TRBV15 to TRBJ1-2, with 11 bases that match TRBD1. The CDR3 is 15 residues long. The V and J ends lost 3 bases and 4 bases, in that order; junction bases with no gene match: 4. Germline CDR1 LNHNV, CDR2 YYDKDF (reference sequence). DNA for the CDR3: TGTGCCACCAGCAGGCCTGGGACAGGGGGCTATGGCTACACCTTC. Protein product: CATSRPGTGGYGYTF.

The chain recombines TRBV9 with TRBJ2-1; D call uncertain. The CDR3 totals 14 residues. The ends were cut back, 4 bases at V and 9 bases at J, with 17 bases in the middle. Germline assignment: CDR1 SGDLS and CDR2 YYNGEE. The CDR3 DNA is TGTGCCAGCAGCATGAGCCGAGTTTCCCTTGAGCAGTTCTTC. Amino acid sequence: CASSMSRVSLEQFF. The full variable domain, completed using reference TRBV9 and TRBJ2-1, is DSGVTQTPKHLITATGQRVTLRCSPRSGDLSVYWYQQSLDQGLQFLIQYYNGEERAKGNILERFSAQQFPDLHSELNLSSLELGDSALYFCASSMSRVSLEQFFGPGTRLTVL.

The chain uses TRBV5-1 and TRBJ2-3; 9 positions agree with TRBD1. The CDR3 is made up of 16 amino acids. With V trimmed by 4 bases and J by 6 bases, 12 bases remained unmatched. Germline-derived CDR1 and CDR2 are SGHRS and YFSETQ. The CDR3 loop reads CASSPGTGIWGDTQYF. In DNA, the CDR3 is TGCGCCAGCAGCCCGGGGACAGGGATTTGGGGCGATACGCAGTATTTT.

V is TRBV28 and J is TRBJ1-6; a weak D match, TRBD1 (6 bases). Per germline, CDR1 MDHEN and CDR2 SYDVKM. The CDR3 has 21 residues. Trimming left V 5 bases short and J 0 bases short, with 26 bases between. This CDR3 is CASSHLRQVPALRSYNSPLHF. CDR3 nucleotides: TGTGCCAGCAGTCACCTTCGACAGGTCCCTGCTCTGCGCTCCTATAATTCACCCCTCCACTTT. The variable domain in full, completed from reference TRBV28 and TRBJ1-6, reads DVKVTQSSRYLVKRTGEKVFLECVQDMDHENMFWYRQDPGLGLRLIYFSYDVKMKEKGDIPEGYSVSREKKERFSLILESASTNQTSMYLCASSHLRQVPALRSYNSPLHFGNGTRLTVT.

The V call is TRBV5-4, the J call TRBJ1-3; D possibly corresponds to TRBD1 (5 bases). From germline, CDR1 is SGHNT and CDR2 YYREEE (reference sequence). The ends were cut back, 4 bases at V and 0 bases at J, with 11 bases in the middle. The CDR3 covers 15 residues. CDR3: CASSIDSYSGNTIYF. The CDR3 DNA sequence: TGTGCCAGCAGCATTGACAGTTACTCTGGAAACACCATATATTTT.